A selection of T cell receptor beta chains follows, all from one sample in a study of blood T cell repertoires in COVID-19. Sequenced by immunoSEQ multiplex PCR; TCRdb stores in-frame clones only, minus some. In the table there are hundreds of thousands of clones, 75% to 85% of which are singletons. Sequencing was carried out using PBMCs or T cells enriched from blood (not recorded which). All receptors derive from a man aged 25 to 40 with acute COVID-19. Each CDR3 is given with its conserved first and last residue. A D gene is named only where the DNA matches it firmly. Some rows have no size entry. The others give once, few or many, or a class for an expanded clone.

CASSRDPGQGEQYF TGTGCCAGCAGCCGCGATCCGGGACAGGGCGAGCAGTACTTC NA TRBJ2-7 TRBD1 TRBV3-1/TRBV3-2
CASSSLLGGHYGYTF TGTGCCAGTAGTAGTCTCTTAGGGGGCCACTATGGCTACACCTTC NA TRBJ1-2 TRBD1 TRBV19
CASSPAGVAGARETQYF TGTGCCAGCAGCCCAGCAGGCGTAGCGGGGGCTAGAGAGACCCAGTACTTC NA TRBJ2-5 TRBD2 TRBV7-9
CASSWDRGGGEQYF TGTGCCAGCAGTTGGGACAGGGGGGGCGGCGAGCAGTACTTC NA TRBJ2-7 TRBD1 TRBV6-5
CASSDTGAGNTIYF TGTGCCAGCAGTGATACAGGGGCTGGAAACACCATATATTTT NA TRBJ1-3 TRBD1 TRBV6-1
CASSFTGSYEQYF TGTGCCAGCAGCTTTACAGGCTCCTACGAGCAGTACTTC NA TRBJ2-7 NA TRBV11-3
CAWTEQGRSGNTIYF TGTGCCTGGACCGAACAGGGTCGGTCTGGAAACACCATATATTTT NA TRBJ1-3 NA TRBV30
CASSQRTGPIESEAFF TGTGCCAGTAGTCAGAGGACAGGGCCCATCGAATCTGAAGCTTTCTTT NA TRBJ1-1 TRBD1 TRBV19
CASRREGGNNYGYTF TGTGCCAGCCGAAGAGAGGGCGGAAATAACTATGGCTACACCTTC NA TRBJ1-2 NA TRBV3-1/TRBV3-2
CASSGGQGSYEQYF TGTGCCAGCAGTGGGGGACAGGGATCCTACGAGCAGTACTTC NA TRBJ2-7 TRBD1 TRBV25-1
CASSRDRELDTEAFF TGTGCCAGCAGCCGGGACAGGGAATTGGACACTGAAGCTTTCTTT NA TRBJ1-1 TRBD1 TRBV2
CASSLAGPGELFF TGTGCCAGCAGCTTGGCAGGCCCCGGGGAGCTGTTTTTT many TRBJ2-2 NA TRBV5-6
CASRLAGGNEQFF TGTGCCAGCAGATTAGCCGGAGGCAATGAGCAGTTCTTC NA TRBJ2-1 NA TRBV12-3/TRBV12-4
CASSLDRTSGYEQYF TGTGCCAGCAGCTTGGATCGGACTAGCGGCTACGAGCAGTACTTC few TRBJ2-7 TRBD2 TRBV5-5
CASSQGGDEKLFF TGTGCCAGCAGTCAGGGAGGGGATGAAAAACTGTTTTTT NA TRBJ1-4 NA TRBV28
CASSSRGRNYGYTF TGTGCCAGCAGTTCCAGGGGGCGGAACTATGGCTACACCTTC NA TRBJ1-2 TRBD1 TRBV27
CASKAGGPTDTQYF TGCGCCAGCAAAGCGGGGGGCCCCACAGATACGCAGTATTTT NA TRBJ2-3 TRBD2 TRBV5-1
CATSDLPRVGTGELFF TGTGCCACCAGTGATTTGCCCAGGGTCGGTACCGGGGAGCTGTTTTTT NA TRBJ2-2 NA TRBV24-1
CASSSTPTSYEQYF TGCGCCAGCAGTTCTACTCCGACATCCTACGAGCAGTACTTC NA TRBJ2-7 NA TRBV5-1
CASGLGPPGFNEQYF TGTGCTAGTGGTTTGGGGCCCCCAGGTTTCAACGAGCAGTACTTC NA TRBJ2-7 NA TRBV12-5
CASSTIEDTEAFF TGTGCCAGTAGTACCATCGAGGACACTGAAGCTTTCTTT NA TRBJ1-1 NA TRBV19
CASSYNGMNTEAFF TGCGCCAGCAGCTATAACGGGATGAACACTGAAGCTTTCTTT NA TRBJ1-1 NA TRBV5-1
CASSPKGGSNTGELFF TGTGCCAGCAGCCCGAAAGGGGGCTCGAACACCGGGGAGCTGTTTTTT few TRBJ2-2 TRBD1 TRBV5-4
CASSQDNMPSSYNSPLHF TGCGCCAGCAGCCAAGATAACATGCCCAGCTCCTATAATTCACCCCTCCACTTT NA TRBJ1-6 NA TRBV4-1
CASSKRTQETQYF TGTGCCAGCAGCAAGAGAACTCAAGAGACCCAGTACTTC NA TRBJ2-5 NA TRBV7-2
CASSQETGLDEQFF TGCGCCAGCAGCCAAGAAACAGGGTTGGATGAGCAGTTCTTC NA TRBJ2-1 NA TRBV4-1
CAWSGASEAFF TGTGCCTGGAGTGGGGCGAGTGAAGCTTTCTTT NA TRBJ1-1 NA TRBV30
CASSLHIRETQYF TGTGCCAGCTCACTCCACATCAGGGAGACCCAGTACTTC NA TRBJ2-5 NA TRBV18
CASSPPTGVNTEAFF TGTGCCAGCTCACCCCCTACGGGGGTGAACACTGAAGCTTTCTTT NA TRBJ1-1 NA TRBV18
CASSPTGQGGNQPQHF TGCGCCAGCAGCCCAACGGGACAGGGGGGGAATCAGCCCCAGCATTTT many TRBJ1-5 TRBD1 TRBV5-1
CSVVGRGANFNYGYTF TGCAGCGTCGTAGGGCGGGGGGCGAACTTTAACTATGGCTACACCTTC NA TRBJ1-2 NA TRBV29-1
CASSQPPGSYGYTF TGTGCCAGCAGCCAACCCCCGGGATCTTATGGCTACACCTTC NA TRBJ1-2 NA TRBV3-1/TRBV3-2
CASSAGANIQYF TGTGCCAGTAGTGCGGGGGCAAACATTCAGTACTTC NA TRBJ2-4 NA TRBV19
CASSIRGGGELFF TGTGCCAGCAGTATAAGGGGTGGCGGGGAGCTGTTTTTT NA TRBJ2-2 NA TRBV2
CASSSAPGTGVTYEQYF TGCGCCAGCAGCTCAGCCCCCGGGACAGGGGTTACCTACGAGCAGTACTTC NA TRBJ2-7 TRBD1 TRBV5-1
CASSLEVPAGDEQFF TGCGCCAGCAGCTTGGAAGTTCCAGCGGGAGATGAGCAGTTCTTC NA TRBJ2-1 TRBD2 TRBV5-1
CASSLGATDTQYF TGTGCCAGCAGCTTGGGGGCCACAGATACGCAGTATTTT NA TRBJ2-3 NA TRBV5-4
CASSQVGQFSNSPLHF TGTGCCAGCAGCCAAGTCGGACAGTTTTCAAATTCACCCCTCCACTTT NA TRBJ1-6 NA TRBV3-1/TRBV3-2
CASTSGVPSNQPQHF TGTGCCAGCACGTCAGGGGTCCCAAGCAATCAGCCCCAGCATTTT NA TRBJ1-5 NA TRBV18
CASRGVVYGYTF TGTGCCAGCCGCGGGGTTGTCTATGGCTACACCTTC NA TRBJ1-2 NA TRBV2
CASSPPSRGTELQYF TGTGCCAGCTCACCACCCTCCAGAGGAACGGAATTGCAGTACTTC NA TRBJ2-7 NA TRBV18
CASYSGFTGELFF TGTGCCAGCTATAGCGGTTTCACCGGGGAGCTGTTTTTT NA TRBJ2-2 NA TRBV6-5
CASSQERGRATNEKLFF TGCGCCAGCAGCCAAGAGAGAGGGCGCGCAACTAATGAAAAACTGTTTTTT many TRBJ1-4 NA TRBV4-1
CASSSNPGRAGTSNTQYF TGTGCCAGCAGTTCCAACCCCGGACGAGCGGGGACATCTAATACGCAGTATTTT once TRBJ2-3 NA TRBV6-2/TRBV6-3